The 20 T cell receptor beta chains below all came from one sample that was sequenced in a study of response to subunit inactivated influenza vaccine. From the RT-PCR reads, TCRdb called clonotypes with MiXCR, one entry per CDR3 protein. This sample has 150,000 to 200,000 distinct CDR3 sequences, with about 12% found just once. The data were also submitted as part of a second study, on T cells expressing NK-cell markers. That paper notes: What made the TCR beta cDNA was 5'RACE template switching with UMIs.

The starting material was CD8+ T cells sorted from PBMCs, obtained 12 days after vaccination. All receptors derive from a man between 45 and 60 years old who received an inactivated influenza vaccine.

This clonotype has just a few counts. CDR3 region: CASSSPTRGGYGYTF. DNA of the CDR3: TGTGCCAGCAGCTCACCAACAAGGGGTGGTTATGGCTACACCTTC. The gene calls are TRBV5-6 and TRBJ1-2; a possible D gene is TRBD1 (5 bases). Germline values: CDR1 SGHDT, CDR2 YYEEEE. V lost 3 bases and J lost 5, with 17 bases in between. CDR3 length: 15 residues.

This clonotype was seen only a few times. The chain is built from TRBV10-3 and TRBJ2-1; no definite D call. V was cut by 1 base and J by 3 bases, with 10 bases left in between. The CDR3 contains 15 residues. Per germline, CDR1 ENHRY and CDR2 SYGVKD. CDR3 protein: CAISELGTDYNEQFF. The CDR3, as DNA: TGTGCCATCAGTGAGTTAGGTACAGACTACAATGAGCAGTTCTTC.

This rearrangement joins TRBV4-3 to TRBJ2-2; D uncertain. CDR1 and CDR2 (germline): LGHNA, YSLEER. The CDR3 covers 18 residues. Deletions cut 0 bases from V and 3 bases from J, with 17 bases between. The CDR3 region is CASSQEVMRSFHTGELFF. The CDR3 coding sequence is TGCGCCAGCAGCCAAGAAGTAATGAGGTCATTCCACACCGGGGAGCTGTTTTTT.

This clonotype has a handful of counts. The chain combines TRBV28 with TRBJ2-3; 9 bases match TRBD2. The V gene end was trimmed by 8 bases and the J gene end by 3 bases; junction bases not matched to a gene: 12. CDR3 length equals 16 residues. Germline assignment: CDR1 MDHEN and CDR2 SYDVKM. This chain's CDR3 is CASGAPRSGGTDTQYF. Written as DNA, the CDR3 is TGTGCCAGCGGGGCCCCTAGGAGCGGGGGGACAGATACGCAGTATTTT.

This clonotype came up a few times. CDR3 loop: CASSGTPLSYNEQFF. The DNA for the CDR3 is TGTGCCAGCAGTGGGACTCCCCTCTCCTACAATGAGCAGTTCTTC. This chain connects TRBV2 to TRBJ2-1, with D possibly TRBD2 on 5 matching bases. The CDR3 has 15 amino acids. V lost 4 bases and J lost 0, with 10 bases in between. The germline gives CDR1 SNHLY, CDR2 FYNNEI.

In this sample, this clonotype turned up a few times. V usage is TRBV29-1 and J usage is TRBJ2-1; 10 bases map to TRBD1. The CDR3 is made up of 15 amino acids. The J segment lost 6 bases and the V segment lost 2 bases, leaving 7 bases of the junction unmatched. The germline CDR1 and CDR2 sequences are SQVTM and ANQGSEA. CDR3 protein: CSVEPRDRGSNEQFF. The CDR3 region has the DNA TGCAGCGTTGAACCCCGGGACAGGGGCAGCAATGAGCAGTTCTTC.

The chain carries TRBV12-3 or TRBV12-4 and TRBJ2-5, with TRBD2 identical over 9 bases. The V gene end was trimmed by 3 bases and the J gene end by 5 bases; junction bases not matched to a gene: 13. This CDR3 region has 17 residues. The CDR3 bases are TGTGCCAGCAGTTTGGGGGGTAGCGGGAGATCTGGGGAGACCCAGTACTTC. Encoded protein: CASSLGGSGRSGETQYF.

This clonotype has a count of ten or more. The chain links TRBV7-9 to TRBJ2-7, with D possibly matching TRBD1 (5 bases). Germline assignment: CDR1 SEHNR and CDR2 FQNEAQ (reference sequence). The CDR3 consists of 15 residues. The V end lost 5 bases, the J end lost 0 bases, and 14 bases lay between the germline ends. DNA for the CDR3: TGTGCCAGCAGCCGGTCGGCAGGGCTCTCCTACGAGCAGTACTTC. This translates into CASSRSAGLSYEQYF.

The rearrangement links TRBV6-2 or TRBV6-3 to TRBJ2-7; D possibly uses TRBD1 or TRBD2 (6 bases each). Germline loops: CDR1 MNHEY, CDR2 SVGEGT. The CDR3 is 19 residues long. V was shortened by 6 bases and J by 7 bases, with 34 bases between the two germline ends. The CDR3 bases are TGTGCCAGCAGCCCGGGGGCAGTCTCATTGTCGGGGATTGTGATGGAGCAGTACTTC. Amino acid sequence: CASSPGAVSLSGIVMEQYF.

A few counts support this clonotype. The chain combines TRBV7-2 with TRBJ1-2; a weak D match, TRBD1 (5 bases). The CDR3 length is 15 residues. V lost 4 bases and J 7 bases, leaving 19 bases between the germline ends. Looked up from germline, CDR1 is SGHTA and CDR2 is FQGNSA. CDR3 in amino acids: CASSSLGSGGSGYTF. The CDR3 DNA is TGTGCCAGCAGCTCACTAGGGTCCGGGGGGAGTGGCTACACCTTC.

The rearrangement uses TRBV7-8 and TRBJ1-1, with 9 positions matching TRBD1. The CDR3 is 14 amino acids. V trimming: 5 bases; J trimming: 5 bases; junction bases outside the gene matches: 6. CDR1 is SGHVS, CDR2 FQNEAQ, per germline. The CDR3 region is CASSGTGGFTEAFF. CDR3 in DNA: TGTGCCAGCAGCGGTACAGGGGGCTTTACTGAAGCTTTCTTT.

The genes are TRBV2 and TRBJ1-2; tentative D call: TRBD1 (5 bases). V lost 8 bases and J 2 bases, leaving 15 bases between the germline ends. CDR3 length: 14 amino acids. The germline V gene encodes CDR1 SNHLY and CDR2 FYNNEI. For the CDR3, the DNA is TGTGCCAGCGAGTGGAGGGGAGGAAACTATGGCTACACCTTC. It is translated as CASEWRGGNYGYTF. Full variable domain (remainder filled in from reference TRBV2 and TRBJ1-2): EPEVTQTPSHQVTQMGQEVILRCVPISNHLYFYWYRQILGQKVEFLVSFYNNEISEKSEIFDDQFSVERPDGSNFTLKIRSTKLEDSAMYFCASEWRGGNYGYTFGSGTRLTVV.

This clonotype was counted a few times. CDR3 loop: CASGRTTGENTEAFF. The DNA of the CDR3 is TGTGCTAGTGGTCGAACGACAGGGGAGAACACTGAAGCTTTCTTT. The J gene is TRBJ1-1, the V gene TRBV12-5; 8 bases fit TRBD1. Germline CDR1 and CDR2: LGHNT and FRNRAP. The CDR3 consists of 15 residues. The trim removed 5 bases at V and 1 base at J, leaving 6 bases unmatched. Variable domain in full (rest from reference TRBV12-5 and TRBJ1-1): DARVTQTPRHKVTEMGQEVTMRCQPILGHNTVFWYRQTMMQGLELLAYFRNRAPLDDSGMPKDRFSAEMPDATLATLKIQPSEPRDSAVYFCASGRTTGENTEAFFGQGTRLTVV.

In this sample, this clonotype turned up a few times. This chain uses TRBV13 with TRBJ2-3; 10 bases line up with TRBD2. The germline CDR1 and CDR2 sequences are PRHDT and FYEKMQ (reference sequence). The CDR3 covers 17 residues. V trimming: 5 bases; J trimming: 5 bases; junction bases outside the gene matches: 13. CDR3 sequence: CASSPSQAGGPVDTQYF. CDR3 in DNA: TGTGCCAGCAGCCCCTCGCAAGCGGGGGGGCCCGTAGATACGCAGTATTTT.

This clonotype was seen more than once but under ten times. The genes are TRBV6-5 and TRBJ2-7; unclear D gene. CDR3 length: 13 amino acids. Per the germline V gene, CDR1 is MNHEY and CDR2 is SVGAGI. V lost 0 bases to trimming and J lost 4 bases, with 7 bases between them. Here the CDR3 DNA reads TGTGCCAGCAGTTACTCGCTCTGGTACGAGCAGTACTTC. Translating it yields CASSYSLWYEQYF.

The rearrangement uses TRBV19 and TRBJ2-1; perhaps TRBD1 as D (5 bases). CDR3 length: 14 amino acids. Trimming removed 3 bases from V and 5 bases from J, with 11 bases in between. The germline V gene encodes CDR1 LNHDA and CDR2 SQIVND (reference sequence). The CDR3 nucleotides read TGTGCCAGTAGTATTTGGGGCGGAGACAATGAGCAGTTCTTC. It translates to CASSIWGGDNEQFF.

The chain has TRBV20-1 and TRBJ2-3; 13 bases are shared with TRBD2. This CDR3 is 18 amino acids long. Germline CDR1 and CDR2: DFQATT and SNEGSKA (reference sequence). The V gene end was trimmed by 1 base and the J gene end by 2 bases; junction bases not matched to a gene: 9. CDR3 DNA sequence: TGCAGTGCTAGAGCCTCACTAGCGGGGGGGCTTATCACAGATACGCAGTATTTT. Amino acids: CSARASLAGGLITDTQYF.

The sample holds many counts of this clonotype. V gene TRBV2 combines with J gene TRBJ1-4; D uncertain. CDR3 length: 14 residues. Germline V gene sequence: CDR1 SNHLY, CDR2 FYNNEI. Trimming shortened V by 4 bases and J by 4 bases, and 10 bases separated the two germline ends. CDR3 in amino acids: CASSVPTINEKLFF. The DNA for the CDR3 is TGTGCCAGCAGTGTACCGACAATTAATGAAAAACTGTTTTTT.

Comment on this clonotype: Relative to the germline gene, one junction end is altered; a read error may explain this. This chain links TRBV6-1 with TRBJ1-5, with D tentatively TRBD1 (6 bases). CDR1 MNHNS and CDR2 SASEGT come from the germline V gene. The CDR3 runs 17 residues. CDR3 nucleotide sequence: TGTGCCAGCAGTGAAGCGCTTCAGGGCGGGGGCAATCATCCCCAGCATTTT. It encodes CASSEALQGGGNHPQHF.

In DNA form, the CDR3 reads TGTGCCAGCAGTTACCCACGGGGGGAAAGCACTGAAGCTTTCTTT. Protein sequence: CASSYPRGESTEAFF. The chain uses TRBV6-2 or TRBV6-3 and TRBJ1-1, with D perhaps matching TRBD1 (5 bases). Germline V gene lookup returns CDR1 MNHEY and CDR2 SVGEGT. The V end was cut by 2 bases, the J end by 4 bases, with 14 bases between. This CDR3 is 15 amino acids long.